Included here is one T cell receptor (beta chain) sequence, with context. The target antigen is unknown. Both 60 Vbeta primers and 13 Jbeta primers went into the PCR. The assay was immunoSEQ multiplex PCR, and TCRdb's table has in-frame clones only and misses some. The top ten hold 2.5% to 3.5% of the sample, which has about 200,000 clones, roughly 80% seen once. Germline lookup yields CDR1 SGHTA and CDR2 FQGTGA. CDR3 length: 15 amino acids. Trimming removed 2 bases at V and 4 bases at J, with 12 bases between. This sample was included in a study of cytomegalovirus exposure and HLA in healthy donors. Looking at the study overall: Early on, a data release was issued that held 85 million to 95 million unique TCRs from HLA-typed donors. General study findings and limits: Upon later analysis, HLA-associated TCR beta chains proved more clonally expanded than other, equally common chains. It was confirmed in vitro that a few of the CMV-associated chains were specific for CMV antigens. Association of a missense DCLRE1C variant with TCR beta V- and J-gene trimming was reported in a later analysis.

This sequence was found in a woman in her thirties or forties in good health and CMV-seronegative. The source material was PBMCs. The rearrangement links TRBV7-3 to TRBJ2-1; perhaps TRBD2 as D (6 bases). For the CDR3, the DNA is TGTGCCAGCAGCTTAGAGGCGGGACGGTACAATGAGCAGTTCTTC. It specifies CASSLEAGRYNEQFF.